A selection of T cell receptor beta chains follows, all from one sample in a study of Graves' ophthalmopathy and Graves' hyperthyroidism. One entry per CDR3 protein, called by TCRdb with MiXCR from the multiplex PCR reads. The sample has around 1.1 million distinct CDR3 sequences; about two fifths are singletons. Sequencing was carried out using peripheral blood or thyroid tissue (not recorded which). These receptors were collected from an adult man with Graves' hyperthyroidism. CDR3s include the opening cysteine and the closing phenylalanine or tryptophan. The D gene is left open where the match is weak. Rows give clone size only sometimes, using once, few, many, or a class for an expanded clone.

clone_size	d_call	j_call	v_call	cdr3_aa	cdr3_nt
many	-	TRBJ1-4	TRBV20-1	CSARDLLRGSEKLFF	TGCAGTGCTAGAGATCTCCTGAGGGGAAGCGAAAAACTGTTTTTT
-	TRBD1	TRBJ1-5	TRBV12-3/TRBV12-4	CASSFHLGGTGRNQPQHF	TGTGCCAGCAGTTTCCATCTAGGGGGGACAGGGCGCAATCAGCCCCAGCATTTT
-	-	TRBJ1-1	TRBV6-6	CASKKRGSRNTEAFF	TGTGCCAGCAAAAAAAGGGGGAGTAGGAACACTGAAGCTTTCTTT
many	-	TRBJ1-3	TRBV7-2	CASSLRVQTGNTIYF	TGTGCCAGCAGCTTAAGGGTGCAGACTGGAAACACCATATATTTT
-	-	TRBJ2-7	TRBV10-3	CAPRAAREQYF	TGTGCCCCCAGGGCAGCTCGGGAGCAGTACTTC
-	-	TRBJ1-1	TRBV25-1	CASSIYLCSVEAGTANTEAFF	-
-	-	TRBJ1-6	TRBV10-3	CAISAGISYNSPLHF	TGTGCCATCAGCGCAGGGATCTCCTATAATTCACCCCTCCACTTT
-	-	TRBJ1-3	TRBV4-1	CASSQGTVPGNTIYF	TGCGCCAGCAGCCAAGGGACAGTACCTGGAAACACCATATATTTT
many	-	TRBJ2-7	TRBV29-1	CSVEGGTSAYFEQYF	TGCAGCGTTGAAGGGGGCACCTCTGCTTATTTCGAGCAGTACTTC
-	TRBD2	TRBJ2-5	TRBV20-1	CSARGVAGETQYF	TGCAGTGCTAGAGGAGTAGCGGGAGAGACCCAGTACTTC
few	-	TRBJ1-6	TRBV12-3/TRBV12-4	CASSFWYPGGAYNSPLHF	TGTGCCAGCAGTTTTTGGTACCCCGGTGGGGCCTATAATTCACCCCTCCACTTT
-	-	TRBJ1-6	TRBV10-3	CAISEGTGSYNSPLHF	TGTGCCATCAGTGAAGGGACTGGCTCCTATAATTCACCCCTCCACTTT
-	TRBD1	TRBJ1-4	TRBV4-3	CASSQETGRRYEKLFF	TGCGCCAGCAGCCAAGAGACAGGGCGGCGGTATGAAAAACTGTTTTTT
-	-	TRBJ2-2	TRBV9	CASSVEQGTGELFF	TGTGCCAGCAGCGTCGAACAGGGAACCGGGGAGCTGTTTTTT